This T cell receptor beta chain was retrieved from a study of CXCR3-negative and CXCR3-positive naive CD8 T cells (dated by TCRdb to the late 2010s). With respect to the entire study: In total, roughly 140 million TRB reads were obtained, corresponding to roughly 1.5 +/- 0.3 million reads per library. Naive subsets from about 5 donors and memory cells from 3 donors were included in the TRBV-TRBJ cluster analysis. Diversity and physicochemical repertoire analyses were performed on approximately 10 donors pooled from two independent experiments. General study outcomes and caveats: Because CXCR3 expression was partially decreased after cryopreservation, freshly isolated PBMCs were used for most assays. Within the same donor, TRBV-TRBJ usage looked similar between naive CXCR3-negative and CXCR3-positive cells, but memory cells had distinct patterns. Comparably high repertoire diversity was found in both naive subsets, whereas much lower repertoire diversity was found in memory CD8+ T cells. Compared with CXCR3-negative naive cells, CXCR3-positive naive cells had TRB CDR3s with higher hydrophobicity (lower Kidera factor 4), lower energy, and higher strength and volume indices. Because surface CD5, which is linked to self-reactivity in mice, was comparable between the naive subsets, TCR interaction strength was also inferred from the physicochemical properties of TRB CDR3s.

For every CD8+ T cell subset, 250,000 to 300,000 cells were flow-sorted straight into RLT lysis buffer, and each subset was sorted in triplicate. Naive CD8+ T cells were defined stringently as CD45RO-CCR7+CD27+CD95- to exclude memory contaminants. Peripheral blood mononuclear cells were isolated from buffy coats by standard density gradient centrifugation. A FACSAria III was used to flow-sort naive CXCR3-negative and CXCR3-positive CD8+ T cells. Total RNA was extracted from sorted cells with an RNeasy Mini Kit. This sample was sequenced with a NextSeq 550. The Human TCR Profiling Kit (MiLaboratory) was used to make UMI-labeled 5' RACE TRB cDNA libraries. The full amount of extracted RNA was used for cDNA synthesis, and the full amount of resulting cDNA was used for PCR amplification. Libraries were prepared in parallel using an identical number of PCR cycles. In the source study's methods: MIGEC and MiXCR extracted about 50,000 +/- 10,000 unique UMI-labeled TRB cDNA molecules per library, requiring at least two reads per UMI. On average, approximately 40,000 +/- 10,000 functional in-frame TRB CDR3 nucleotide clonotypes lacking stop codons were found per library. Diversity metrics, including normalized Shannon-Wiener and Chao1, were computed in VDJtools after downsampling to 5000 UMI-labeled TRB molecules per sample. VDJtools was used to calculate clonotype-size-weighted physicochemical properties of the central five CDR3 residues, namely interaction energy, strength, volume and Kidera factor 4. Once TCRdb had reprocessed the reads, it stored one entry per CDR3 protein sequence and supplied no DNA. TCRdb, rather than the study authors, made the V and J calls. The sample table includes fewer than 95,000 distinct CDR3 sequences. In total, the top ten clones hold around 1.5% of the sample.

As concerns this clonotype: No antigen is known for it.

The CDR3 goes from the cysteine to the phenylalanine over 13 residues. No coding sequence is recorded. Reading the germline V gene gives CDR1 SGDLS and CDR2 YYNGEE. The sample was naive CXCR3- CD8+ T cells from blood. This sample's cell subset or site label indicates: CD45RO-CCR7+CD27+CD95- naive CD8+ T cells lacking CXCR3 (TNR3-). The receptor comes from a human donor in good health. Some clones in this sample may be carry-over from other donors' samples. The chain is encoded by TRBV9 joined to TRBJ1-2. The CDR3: CASSVGTTYGYTF.